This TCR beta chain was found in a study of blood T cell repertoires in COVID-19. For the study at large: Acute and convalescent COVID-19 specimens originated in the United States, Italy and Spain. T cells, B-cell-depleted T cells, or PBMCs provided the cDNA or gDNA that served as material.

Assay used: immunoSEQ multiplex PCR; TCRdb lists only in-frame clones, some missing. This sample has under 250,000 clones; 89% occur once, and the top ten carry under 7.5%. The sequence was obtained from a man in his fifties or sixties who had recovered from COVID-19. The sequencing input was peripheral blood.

The CDR3 bases are TGCGCCAGCAGTCAATTCGGCGACCGAAGGCGGGCCTACGAGCAGTACTTC. It translates to CASSQFGDRRRAYEQYF. The chain has TRBV23-1 and TRBJ2-7, with a weak D call TRBD2 (5 bases). TRBV23-1 is an ORF for which the function is uncertain. Trimming pared 1 base from V and 2 bases from J, leaving 18 bases between. The CDR3 spans 17 residues.